A selection of T cell receptor beta chains follows, all from one sample in a study of blood T cells in healthy people across ages. TCRdb ran MiXCR on the 5' RACE reads and lists one entry per CDR3 protein. This table holds approximately 1.5 million distinct CDR3 sequences, around 35% found once. The sequencing sample was made of blood. The receptors come from a woman in her twenties or thirties in good health. CDR3s include the opening cysteine and the closing phenylalanine or tryptophan. The order of the fields is J gene, clone size, D gene, V gene, CDR3 protein, CDR3 DNA. A D gene is named only where the DNA matches it firmly. Some rows mark clone size as missing; the rest say once, few, many or name a class of expanded clone.

J gene: TRBJ1-2; clone size: many; D gene: TRBD1; V gene: TRBV7-3; CDR3 protein: CASSEGQGNYGYTF; CDR3 DNA: TGTGCCAGCAGCGAGGGACAGGGAAACTATGGCTACACCTTC
J gene: TRBJ2-1; clone size: many; D gene: .; V gene: TRBV7-2; CDR3 protein: CASSLAVYEQFF; CDR3 DNA: TGTGCCAGCAGCTTAGCCGTCTATGAGCAGTTCTTC
J gene: TRBJ2-3; clone size: .; D gene: .; V gene: TRBV20-1; CDR3 protein: CSAIPGSSTDTQYF; CDR3 DNA: TGCAGTGCTATCCCTGGGTCTAGCACAGATACGCAGTATTTT
J gene: TRBJ2-1; clone size: .; D gene: TRBD1; V gene: TRBV7-6; CDR3 protein: CACSSRQGGWYEQFF; CDR3 DNA: TGTGCCTGCAGCTCAAGACAGGGCGGATGGTATGAGCAGTTCTTC
J gene: TRBJ1-3; clone size: .; D gene: .; V gene: TRBV15; CDR3 protein: CATSRSPSGSGNTIYF; CDR3 DNA: TGTGCCACCAGCAGATCGCCCTCAGGGTCTGGAAACACCATATATTTT
J gene: TRBJ2-7; clone size: .; D gene: .; V gene: TRBV18; CDR3 protein: CASSRLSRGAGYEQYF; CDR3 DNA: TGTGCCAGCTCACGCCTATCCCGGGGGGCTGGGTACGAGCAGTACTTC
J gene: TRBJ2-1; clone size: once; D gene: .; V gene: TRBV3-1; CDR3 protein: CASSQGKGGYNEQFF; CDR3 DNA: TGTGCCAGCAGCCAAGGTAAAGGGGGCTACAATGAGCAGTTCTTC
J gene: TRBJ1-5; clone size: once; D gene: TRBD1; V gene: TRBV20-1; CDR3 protein: CSAQPTGPRNQPQHF; CDR3 DNA: TGCAGTGCCCAGCCGACAGGGCCGCGCAATCAGCCCCAGCATTTT
J gene: TRBJ2-7; clone size: few; D gene: .; V gene: TRBV28; CDR3 protein: CASSLRVLGGEQYF; CDR3 DNA: TGTGCCAGCAGTTTAAGGGTACTAGGTGGCGAGCAGTACTTC
J gene: TRBJ2-5; clone size: .; D gene: TRBD1; V gene: TRBV28; CDR3 protein: CASSLGGTGLQETQYF; CDR3 DNA: TGTGCCAGCAGTTTAGGGGGGACAGGTTTACAAGAGACCCAGTACTTC
J gene: TRBJ2-3; clone size: once; D gene: TRBD2; V gene: TRBV20-1; CDR3 protein: CSARAPGGDTQYF; CDR3 DNA: TGCAGTGCTAGAGCACCGGGGGGGGATACGCAGTATTTT
J gene: TRBJ2-1; clone size: many; D gene: TRBD2; V gene: TRBV29-1; CDR3 protein: CSVEDASGSMSEQFF; CDR3 DNA: TGCAGCGTTGAAGATGCTAGCGGGAGTATGAGTGAGCAGTTCTTC
J gene: TRBJ2-7; clone size: .; D gene: .; V gene: TRBV7-9; CDR3 protein: CASSPGPTYVGERYF; CDR3 DNA: TGTGCCAGCAGCCCGGGACCAACCTACGTCGGAGAGCGGTACTTC
J gene: TRBJ2-1; clone size: few; D gene: .; V gene: TRBV28; CDR3 protein: CASTADTNQGEQFF; CDR3 DNA: TGTGCCAGCACGGCAGATACCAACCAGGGCGAGCAGTTCTTC
J gene: TRBJ2-5; clone size: few; D gene: .; V gene: TRBV24-1; CDR3 protein: CATSDGTQETQYF; CDR3 DNA: TGTGCCACCAGTGATGGGACTCAAGAGACCCAGTACTTC
J gene: TRBJ2-1; clone size: .; D gene: .; V gene: TRBV25-1; CDR3 protein: CASSERGRGVYNEQVF; CDR3 DNA: TGTGCCAGCAGTGAAAGGGGGCGGGGGGTCTACAATGAGCAGGTCTTC
J gene: TRBJ2-5; clone size: few; D gene: TRBD1; V gene: TRBV6-1; CDR3 protein: CASTTGTGGGSETQYF; CDR3 DNA: TGTGCCAGCACTACCGGGACAGGGGGCGGTTCGGAGACCCAGTACTTC
J gene: TRBJ2-7; clone size: once; D gene: TRBD1; V gene: TRBV6-1; CDR3 protein: CASRQGRNLYEQYF; CDR3 DNA: TGTGCCAGCCGACAGGGAAGAAATCTCTACGAGCAGTACTTC
J gene: TRBJ2-5; clone size: .; D gene: .; V gene: TRBV3-1; CDR3 protein: CASSQGQRGPQYF; CDR3 DNA: TGTGCCAGCAGCCAAGGTCAACGGGGGCCCCAGTACTTC
J gene: TRBJ2-1; clone size: .; D gene: TRBD1; V gene: TRBV10-1; CDR3 protein: CASSDDRGLNDGEQFF; CDR3 DNA: TGCGCCAGCAGTGATGACAGGGGGCTCAATGATGGTGAGCAGTTCTTC
J gene: TRBJ2-5; clone size: .; D gene: .; V gene: TRBV2; CDR3 protein: CASSEVPETQYF; CDR3 DNA: TGTGCCAGCAGTGAAGTTCCGGAGACCCAGTACTTC
J gene: TRBJ2-5; clone size: .; D gene: .; V gene: TRBV6-5; CDR3 protein: CASSYYCCGASPFLQETQYF; CDR3 DNA: TGTGCCAGCAGTTACTATTGTTGCGGGGCATCCCCATTCCTACAAGAGACCCAGTACTTC
J gene: TRBJ2-1; clone size: .; D gene: .; V gene: TRBV20-1; CDR3 protein: CSARGSDSSSYNEQFF; CDR3 DNA: TGCAGTGCTAGAGGCTCCGACAGCAGCTCCTACAATGAGCAGTTCTTC
J gene: TRBJ2-5; clone size: many; D gene: .; V gene: TRBV7-9; CDR3 protein: CASSRFEAQETQYF; CDR3 DNA: TGTGCCAGCAGCCGCTTTGAGGCTCAAGAGACCCAGTACTTC
J gene: TRBJ2-1; clone size: .; D gene: .; V gene: TRBV12-3/TRBV12-4; CDR3 protein: CASSFDMEQFF; CDR3 DNA: TGTGCCAGCAGTTTCGATATGGAGCAGTTCTTC
J gene: TRBJ2-7; clone size: .; D gene: .; V gene: TRBV6-2/TRBV6-3; CDR3 protein: CASSYDGVNSYEQYF; CDR3 DNA: TGTGCCAGCAGTTATGACGGGGTCAACTCCTACGAGCAGTACTTC
J gene: TRBJ2-5; clone size: .; D gene: TRBD2; V gene: TRBV20-1; CDR3 protein: CSAYLAGGQETQYF; CDR3 DNA: TGCAGTGCTTATCTAGCGGGGGGACAAGAGACCCAGTACTTC
J gene: TRBJ1-2; clone size: once; D gene: TRBD1; V gene: TRBV12-3/TRBV12-4; CDR3 protein: CASSSRGGGNYGYTF; CDR3 DNA: TGTGCCAGCAGTTCCCGAGGGGGCGGTAACTATGGCTACACCTTC
J gene: TRBJ2-5; clone size: .; D gene: .; V gene: TRBV11-2; CDR3 protein: CASSHRQLSRTETQYF; CDR3 DNA: TGTGCCAGCAGCCACAGACAGCTTTCTCGAACAGAGACCCAGTACTTC
J gene: TRBJ2-7; clone size: .; D gene: .; V gene: TRBV7-9; CDR3 protein: CASSRGTLAYEQYF; CDR3 DNA: TGTGCCAGCAGCCGAGGCACCCTGGCCTACGAGCAGTACTTC
J gene: TRBJ1-1; clone size: .; D gene: .; V gene: TRBV9; CDR3 protein: CASSVVSGRQEAFF; CDR3 DNA: TGTGCCAGCAGCGTAGTTTCGGGAAGACAGGAAGCTTTCTTT
J gene: TRBJ2-1; clone size: .; D gene: TRBD1; V gene: TRBV7-6; CDR3 protein: CATMQPGQAYNEQFF; CDR3 DNA: TGTGCCACCATGCAACCGGGACAGGCTTACAATGAGCAGTTCTTC
J gene: TRBJ2-1; clone size: many; D gene: TRBD2; V gene: TRBV5-6; CDR3 protein: CASSLRLAGANEQFF; CDR3 DNA: TGTGCCAGCAGCTTAAGGCTAGCGGGAGCAAATGAGCAGTTCTTC
J gene: TRBJ1-4; clone size: .; D gene: .; V gene: TRBV20-1; CDR3 protein: CSAGTRGALNEKRFF; CDR3 DNA: TGCAGTGCAGGGACTCGGGGAGCCCTCAACGAAAAACGGTTTTTT
J gene: TRBJ1-2; clone size: .; D gene: .; V gene: TRBV7-9; CDR3 protein: CASSLSTGAGYGYTF; CDR3 DNA: TGTGCCAGCAGCTTATCGACCGGGGCGGGTTATGGCTACACCTTC
J gene: TRBJ1-2; clone size: .; D gene: .; V gene: TRBV9; CDR3 protein: CASSTRDTSYTF; CDR3 DNA: TGTGCCAGCAGCACCCGGGACACAAGCTACACCTTC
J gene: TRBJ2-1; clone size: .; D gene: TRBD1; V gene: TRBV27; CDR3 protein: CASSLLGDRNYNEQFF; CDR3 DNA: TGTGCCAGCAGTTTATTAGGGGACAGGAATTACAATGAGCAGTTCTTC
J gene: TRBJ2-7; clone size: .; D gene: .; V gene: TRBV2; CDR3 protein: CASSYIEDSYEQYF; CDR3 DNA: TGTGCCAGCAGCTATATTGAGGATTCTTACGAGCAGTACTTC
J gene: TRBJ1-6; clone size: .; D gene: .; V gene: TRBV7-3; CDR3 protein: CASSLTGTRGNSPLHF; CDR3 DNA: TGTGCCAGCAGCTTAACGGGCACTCGGGGGAATTCACCCCTCCACTTT
J gene: TRBJ2-1; clone size: .; D gene: .; V gene: TRBV20-1; CDR3 protein: CSARESPGVDEQFF; CDR3 DNA: TGCAGTGCTAGAGAAAGTCCGGGCGTGGATGAGCAGTTCTTC
J gene: TRBJ2-1; clone size: .; D gene: TRBD2; V gene: TRBV11-3; CDR3 protein: CASSLGGLANSNEQFF; CDR3 DNA: TGTGCCAGCAGCTTGGGGGGACTAGCGAACTCCAATGAGCAGTTCTTC
J gene: TRBJ2-5; clone size: few; D gene: .; V gene: TRBV9; CDR3 protein: CASSVQEDRFQETQYF; CDR3 DNA: TGTGCCAGCAGCGTACAAGAGGACAGATTCCAAGAGACCCAGTACTTC
J gene: TRBJ2-1; clone size: many; D gene: TRBD1; V gene: TRBV11-2; CDR3 protein: CASHGQGQSYNEQFF; CDR3 DNA: TGTGCCAGCCACGGACAGGGTCAGTCCTACAATGAGCAGTTCTTC
J gene: TRBJ2-1; clone size: .; D gene: TRBD2; V gene: TRBV5-1; CDR3 protein: CASSPTSGQYNEQFF; CDR3 DNA: TGCGCCAGCAGCCCGACTAGCGGGCAATACAATGAGCAGTTCTTC
J gene: TRBJ1-1; clone size: .; D gene: .; V gene: TRBV29-1; CDR3 protein: CSVNTLNTEAFF; CDR3 DNA: TGCAGCGTGAATACACTGAACACTGAAGCTTTCTTT
J gene: TRBJ2-5; clone size: few; D gene: TRBD2; V gene: TRBV12-5; CDR3 protein: CASGLGLAGPTQETQYF; CDR3 DNA: TGTGCTAGTGGTTTGGGACTAGCGGGACCAACCCAAGAGACCCAGTACTTC
J gene: TRBJ2-3; clone size: .; D gene: .; V gene: TRBV20-1; CDR3 protein: CSARWLLGESTDTQYF; CDR3 DNA: TGCAGTGCAAGGTGGCTCCTGGGGGAGAGCACAGATACGCAGTATTTT
J gene: TRBJ2-7; clone size: .; D gene: .; V gene: TRBV12-3/TRBV12-4; CDR3 protein: CASSLVRNIRSEQYF; CDR3 DNA: TGTGCCAGCAGTTTGGTACGGAACATAAGATCCGAGCAGTACTTC
J gene: TRBJ2-3; clone size: .; D gene: TRBD1; V gene: TRBV3-1; CDR3 protein: CASSQTGTASTDTQYF; CDR3 DNA: TGTGCCAGCAGCCAGACCGGGACAGCTAGCACAGATACGCAGTATTTT
J gene: TRBJ2-7; clone size: .; D gene: .; V gene: TRBV7-8; CDR3 protein: CASSLVETATYEQYF; CDR3 DNA: TGTGCCAGCAGCTTAGTCGAGACAGCAACCTACGAGCAGTACTTC
J gene: TRBJ2-1; clone size: few; D gene: TRBD1; V gene: TRBV7-9; CDR3 protein: CASSSKPTDRSSYNEQFF; CDR3 DNA: TGTGCCAGCAGCTCAAAACCGACGGACAGGAGCTCCTACAATGAGCAGTTCTTC
J gene: TRBJ2-7; clone size: .; D gene: TRBD2; V gene: TRBV5-1; CDR3 protein: CASSFPRGEFGSYEQYF; CDR3 DNA: TGCGCCAGCAGCTTCCCCCGGGGGGAATTCGGCTCCTACGAGCAGTACTTC
J gene: TRBJ1-2; clone size: few; D gene: .; V gene: TRBV6-6; CDR3 protein: CASSHREGGYTF; CDR3 DNA: TGTGCCAGCAGTCACAGAGAGGGAGGCTACACCTTC
J gene: TRBJ1-1; clone size: .; D gene: TRBD1; V gene: TRBV27; CDR3 protein: CASSPQGEIGTEAFF; CDR3 DNA: TGTGCCAGCAGTCCCCAGGGGGAAATCGGGACTGAAGCTTTCTTT
J gene: TRBJ2-3; clone size: .; D gene: TRBD1; V gene: TRBV9; CDR3 protein: CASSVGTGGTGTQYF; CDR3 DNA: TGTGCCAGCAGCGTAGGCACAGGGGGCACAGGTACGCAGTATTTT